A single sample is the source of the 4 T cell receptor beta chains below, sequenced in a study of blood T cell repertoires in COVID-19. The repertoire was sequenced with immunoSEQ multiplex PCR; TCRdb's copy has only in-frame clones and lacks some. The top ten hold about 5.4% of the sample, which has 100,000 to 150,000 clones, around 83% seen once. Sequenced: peripheral blood. The receptors shown here come from a man at least 80 years old with active or convalescent COVID-19.

The rearrangement joins TRBV20-1 to TRBJ2-2, with 7 bases fitting TRBD2. The CDR3 is 11 residues long. CDR1 and CDR2 from the germline V gene are DFQATT and SNEGSKA (reference sequence). Germline trimming cut 6 bases from V and 5 bases from J; bases unmatched to any gene: 0. The CDR3 reads CSAGGTGELFF. For the CDR3, the DNA is TGCAGTGCCGGGGGGACCGGGGAGCTGTTTTTT.

The rearrangement joins TRBV24-1 to TRBJ1-4, with 7 bases that match TRBD1. The junction had 7 bases not matched to a gene; V was cut back by 4 bases and J by 12 bases. The CDR3 spans 13 residues. Germline V gene lookup returns CDR1 KGHDR and CDR2 SFDVKD. CDR3 bases: TGTGCCACCAGTGACTCAGGGGGTCCGGAACTGTTTTTT. It yields the protein CATSDSGGPELFF.

The chain links TRBV10-3 to TRBJ2-7, with a possible D match to TRBD2 (6 bases). The CDR3 covers 12 residues. The V end lost 10 bases, the J end lost 6 bases, and 16 bases lay between the germline ends. The germline V gene has CDR1 ENHRY and CDR2 SYGVKD. The DNA for the CDR3 is TGTGCCACCGGGGGAAGGGGACGCGAGCAGTACTTC. Encoded protein: CATGGRGREQYF.

The chain links TRBV6-2 or TRBV6-3 to TRBJ2-4; 15 bases map to TRBD2. Germline values: CDR1 MNHEY, CDR2 SVGEGT. V was clipped by 2 bases and J by 6 bases; unmatched bases: 2. The length of the CDR3 is 16 residues. This chain's CDR3 is CASSYRTSGGGNIQYF. The CDR3 nucleotides read TGTGCCAGCAGTTACAGGACTAGCGGGGGGGGAAACATTCAGTACTTC.